A single sample gave rise to the 20 T cell receptor beta chains below, sequenced in a study of cytomegalovirus exposure and HLA in healthy donors. It was with 60 Vbeta and 13 Jbeta primers that the PCR ran. Sequenced by immunoSEQ multiplex PCR; TCRdb stores in-frame clones only, minus some. The sample contains under 200,000 clones, roughly 85% of which appear only once. The sample was PBMCs. The receptors derive from a man younger than 35 in good health and CMV-seropositive.

This clone showed up just once. The CDR3 DNA reads TGTGCCAGCAGTGAGCTTCAGGGGTCCGGGGAGCTGTTTTTT. It is translated as CASSELQGSGELFF. The chain employs TRBV6-1 and TRBJ2-2; weak D call: TRBD1 (6 bases). The CDR3 runs 14 residues. With 3 bases removed from V and 6 bases from J, the gap between germline ends came to 11 bases. CDR1 is MNHNS, CDR2 SASEGT, per germline.

The chain couples TRBV7-9 to TRBJ2-5, with 7 bases matching TRBD1. The length of the CDR3 is 14 residues. The J segment lost 1 base and the V segment lost 5 bases, leaving 4 bases of the junction unmatched. Looked up from germline, CDR1 is SEHNR and CDR2 is FQNEAQ (reference sequence). CDR3 nucleotides: TGTGCCAGCAGCAAGACAGGGAGCCAAGAGACCCAGTACTTC. It encodes CASSKTGSQETQYF.

This sequence joins TRBV6-1 and TRBJ1-1; D might be TRBD1 (5 bases). Germline V gene sequence: CDR1 MNHNS, CDR2 SASEGT. The CDR3 covers 14 residues. Trimming cost V 3 bases and J 1 base, with 9 bases left between them. This CDR3 reads CASSEWQGNTEAFF. The DNA of the CDR3 is TGTGCCAGCAGTGAGTGGCAGGGGAACACTGAAGCTTTCTTT.

The rearrangement joins TRBV9 to TRBJ1-4, with D possibly matching TRBD1 (5 bases). In germline, CDR1 is SGDLS, CDR2 YYNGEE. This CDR3 has 14 amino acids. Between the trimmed V and J ends, which lost 0 bases and 12 bases, there was a span of 15 bases. Here the CDR3 reads CASSVGGADSQLFF. CDR3 coding DNA: TGTGCCAGCAGCGTAGGCGGGGCCGACTCCCAACTGTTTTTT.

The rearrangement joins TRBV5-1 to TRBJ2-7, with 10 bases that match TRBD1. The CDR3 length is 16 residues. The germline V gene has CDR1 SGHRS and CDR2 YFSETQ. V lost 2 bases, J lost 3 bases, and 8 bases stayed unmatched. The CDR3 is CASSLTGTGVIYEQYF. The CDR3 DNA reads TGCGCCAGCAGCTTAACCGGGACAGGGGTTATCTACGAGCAGTACTTC.

The chain is built from TRBV5-1 and TRBJ2-2, with unresolved D. Germline loops: CDR1 SGHRS, CDR2 YFSETQ. CDR3 length equals 13 residues. With 1 base removed from V and 2 bases from J, the gap between germline ends came to 3 bases. The CDR3 sequence is CASSLYNTGELFF. The CDR3 coding sequence is TGCGCCAGCAGCTTGTATAACACCGGGGAGCTGTTTTTT.

As regards this clone: Other DNA sequences in the same sample also yield this CDR3. The chain employs TRBV10-1 and TRBJ2-7, with 9 bases identical to TRBD1. CDR1 is WNHNN, CDR2 SYGVQD, per germline (reference sequence). The trim removed 6 bases at V and 2 bases at J, leaving 5 bases unmatched. The CDR3 spans 14 residues. The CDR3 DNA reads TGCGCCAGCAGGGCTGGACAGGGGCCCTACGAGCAGTACTTC. This sequence encodes CASRAGQGPYEQYF.

This rearrangement joins TRBV27 to TRBJ2-7, with D perhaps matching TRBD1 (6 bases). Germline V gene lookup returns CDR1 MNHEY and CDR2 SMNVEV (reference sequence). The CDR3 is made up of 15 amino acids. V was trimmed by 2 bases and J by 4 bases, leaving 15 bases between them. This CDR3 reads CASSLGPRGTYEQYF. CDR3 nucleotides: TGTGCCAGCAGTTTAGGCCCCAGGGGTACATACGAGCAGTACTTC.

This sequence joins TRBV6-1 and TRBJ2-2; D may be TRBD2 (6 bases). Germline V gene lookup returns CDR1 MNHNS and CDR2 SASEGT. The CDR3 length is 15 residues. The V end lost 7 bases, the J end lost 6 bases, and 18 bases lay between the germline ends. CDR3 bases: TGTGCCAGCACCCCAGGACGCGGGGACCCCGGGGAGCTGTTTTTT. Translation gives CASTPGRGDPGELFF.

The rearrangement joins TRBV7-9 to TRBJ2-1; possible D gene TRBD1, 5 bases. Germline CDR1 and CDR2: SEHNR and FQNEAQ (reference sequence). The CDR3 runs to 13 residues. V was pared by 3 bases and J by 13 bases, with 16 bases between. CDR3 loop: CASSFGHPIFQFF. DNA for the CDR3: TGTGCCAGCAGCTTTGGACACCCCATATTTCAGTTCTTC.

The chain recombines TRBV9 with TRBJ1-3; the D gene is possibly TRBD1 (6 bases). The CDR3 covers 17 residues. V shed 2 bases and J shed 4 bases, with 19 bases lying between them. CDR1 and CDR2 from the germline V gene are SGDLS and YYNGEE. The CDR3 bases are TGTGCCAGCAGCGTCGGGTCATGGACAGCGGGGGGAAACACCATATATTTT. Translation: CASSVGSWTAGGNTIYF. The full variable domain, with the rest looked up from reference TRBV9 and TRBJ1-3, is DSGVTQTPKHLITATGQRVTLRCSPRSGDLSVYWYQQSLDQGLQFLIQYYNGEERAKGNILERFSAQQFPDLHSELNLSSLELGDSALYFCASSVGSWTAGGNTIYFGEGSWLTVV.

This sequence joins TRBV4-1 and TRBJ1-1; 12 nucleotides agree with TRBD1. CDR3 length equals 21 residues. The germline V gene encodes CDR1 MGHRA and CDR2 YSYEKL. Trimming at V came to 0 bases and at J to 4 bases, leaving 18 bases not matched to a gene. CDR3: CASSQDRGLGRDRGRSTEAFF. As DNA, the CDR3 is TGCGCCAGCAGCCAAGATCGAGGGTTAGGCAGGGACAGGGGGCGATCCACTGAAGCTTTCTTT.

The chain combines TRBV19 with TRBJ1-1, with TRBD1 matching over 7 bases. Germline V gene lookup returns CDR1 LNHDA and CDR2 SQIVND (reference sequence). The CDR3 extends over 14 amino acids. Germline trimming cut 3 bases from V and 7 bases from J; bases unmatched to any gene: 8. This CDR3 reads CASSIPGTDSEAFF. In DNA, the CDR3 is TGTGCCAGTAGTATTCCCGGGACAGACAGTGAAGCTTTCTTT.

The chain couples TRBV2 to TRBJ1-4, with a weak D call TRBD1 (5 bases). The CDR3 is 14 residues long. V was trimmed by 4 bases and J by 0 bases, leaving 6 bases between them. Germline values: CDR1 SNHLY, CDR2 FYNNEI. CDR3 bases: TGTGCCAGCAGTGCGGGGGCAACTAATGAAAAACTGTTTTTT. Its protein is CASSAGATNEKLFF.

The chain combines TRBV5-6 with TRBJ2-1, with TRBD2 matching over 8 bases. The length of the CDR3 is 16 residues. J was trimmed by 0 bases and V by 4 bases; bases with no gene match: 6. The V gene's germline CDR1 is SGHDT and CDR2 YYEEEE. CDR3 in amino acids: CASSLLAGNSYNEQFF. CDR3 in DNA: TGTGCCAGCAGCCTATTAGCGGGAAACTCCTACAATGAGCAGTTCTTC.

The chain couples TRBV2 to TRBJ2-5; 7 bases are shared with TRBD2. Trimming cost V 5 bases and J 5 bases; bases outside gene matches: 8. This CDR3 contains 14 residues. Per the germline V gene, CDR1 is SNHLY and CDR2 is FYNNEI. CDR3 DNA sequence: TGTGCCAGCAGTTTCGGGGGGTCAGCGGAGACCCAGTACTTC. Amino acid sequence: CASSFGGSAETQYF.

This chain uses TRBV5-1 with TRBJ2-3, with D unclear. V was shortened by 4 bases and J by 0 bases, with 15 bases between the two germline ends. CDR1 SGHRS and CDR2 YFSETQ come from the germline V gene. This CDR3 region has 16 residues. CDR3 residues: CASSPSPTPSTDTQYF. The CDR3 region has the DNA TGCGCCAGCAGCCCCAGTCCCACCCCTAGCACAGATACGCAGTATTTT.

The J gene is TRBJ2-5, the V gene TRBV7-2; maybe TRBD1 (5 bases). V was clipped by 1 base and J by 4 bases, with 7 bases between them. Germline-derived CDR1 and CDR2 are SGHTA and FQGNSA. The CDR3 loop spans 13 amino acids. The CDR3 region has the DNA TGTGCCAGCAGCTTAGTTGGGGCAGAGACCCAGTACTTC. Protein sequence: CASSLVGAETQYF.

This clone was counted only a few times. This chain links TRBV28 with TRBJ2-7; TRBD1 might be the D (5 bases). Germline V gene lookup returns CDR1 MDHEN and CDR2 SYDVKM. There are 14 residues in the CDR3. Trimming cost V 3 bases and J 3 bases, with 12 bases left between them. The CDR3 loop reads CASSLSGAHYEQYF. The CDR3 DNA sequence: TGTGCCAGCAGTTTGTCTGGGGCCCACTACGAGCAGTACTTC.

The genes are TRBV9 and TRBJ1-1, with D uncertain. Trimming left V 7 bases short and J 7 bases short, with 11 bases between. Germline V gives CDR1 SGDLS, CDR2 YYNGEE. CDR3 length equals 11 residues. This chain's CDR3 is CASSPVIEAFF. The DNA for the CDR3 is TGTGCCAGCTCGCCAGTAATTGAAGCTTTCTTT.